This entry features one T cell receptor beta chain sequence. These data come from a study of Ad26.COV2.S vaccination and SARS-CoV-2 variants. CDR3 length equals 15 residues. V was pared by 5 bases and J by 1 base, with 15 bases between. CDR1 is LNHDA, CDR2 SQIVND, per germline (reference sequence). The data were produced by immunoSEQ multiplex PCR, yet TCRdb's version contains in-frame clones alone and is incomplete. Of 380,000 or so clones in the sample, 88% are singletons; the top ten hold 6.4%. The sample's treatment: over 15 received Ad26.COV2.S at low or high dose, single or two shots; about 5 received placebo; per-sample allocation not given. Collection of the samples took place on day 63 after the first injection of vaccine or placebo.

The specimen comprised peripheral blood, sampled in a trial of Ad26.COV2.S vaccine versus placebo. The chain combines TRBV19 with TRBJ2-7; D tentatively fits TRBD1 or TRBD2 (5 bases each). This clonotype was obtained from a person between 18 and 60 years old who received the Ad26.COV2.S COVID-19 vaccine or a placebo. CDR3 region: CASSPGALWSYEQYF. DNA of the CDR3: TGTGCCAGTAGTCCCGGGGCCCTCTGGTCCTACGAGCAGTACTTC. Together with reference TRBV19 and TRBJ2-7, the CDR3 gives the full variable domain: DGGITQSPKYLFRKEGQNVTLSCEQNLNHDAMYWYRQDPGQGLRLIYYSQIVNDFQKGDIAEGYSVSREKKESFPLTVTSAQKNPTAFYLCASSPGALWSYEQYFGPGTRLTVT.